A single sample is the source of the 27 T cell receptor beta chains below, sequenced in a study of Ad26.COV2.S vaccination and SARS-CoV-2 variants. Measured with immunoSEQ multiplex PCR; TCRdb has only the in-frame clones, and not every one. The repertoire holds 440,000 or so clones, with 92% as singletons. Treatment meaning: approximately 18 received Ad26.COV2.S at low or high dose, single or two shots; about 5 received placebo; per-sample allocation not given. The samples date from day 63 after the first vaccine or placebo injection. The starting material was peripheral blood, obtained in a trial of Ad26.COV2.S vaccine versus placebo. The receptors derive from a person between 18 and 65 years old who received the Ad26.COV2.S COVID-19 vaccine or a placebo.

Here the CDR3 DNA reads TGTGCCAGCAGTCGGGGCTACGAGCAGTACTTC. Amino acid sequence: CASSRGYEQYF. This chain joins TRBV6-2 or TRBV6-3 and TRBJ2-7; TRBD2 might be the D (5 bases). The ends were cut back, 5 bases at V and 3 bases at J, with 5 bases in the middle. The CDR3 loop spans 11 amino acids. CDR1 MNHEY and CDR2 SVGEGT come from the germline V gene.

This chain joins TRBV5-8 and TRBJ2-5; possible D gene TRBD1, 6 bases. CDR3 length equals 16 residues. Germline CDR1 is SGHTS and CDR2 is YDEGEE. The V gene lost 4 bases and the J gene lost 4 bases, with 20 bases spanning the gap. The CDR3: CASSRYTGRQGETQYF. DNA for the CDR3: TGTGCCAGCAGCCGATATACAGGGCGTCAAGGAGAGACCCAGTACTTC.

The V gene is TRBV7-8, the J gene TRBJ2-7; D might be TRBD1 (6 bases). Germline V lookup: CDR1 SGHVS, CDR2 FQNEAQ. Deletions cut 6 bases from V and 3 bases from J, with 9 bases between. The CDR3 has 12 residues. The CDR3 nucleotides read TGTGCCAGCAGTCAGGACAGCTACGAGCAGTACTTC. Its protein product is CASSQDSYEQYF. Full variable domain (rest looked up from reference TRBV7-8 and TRBJ2-7): GAGVSQSPRYKVAKRGQDVALRCDPISGHVSLFWYQQALGQGPEFLTYFQNEAQLDKSGLPSDRFFAERPEGSVSTLKIQRTQQEDSAVYLCASSQDSYEQYFGPGTRLTVT.

The V call is TRBV19, the J call TRBJ2-1; D call uncertain. Trimming pared 4 bases from V and 3 bases from J, leaving 4 bases between. The CDR3 loop spans 12 amino acids. Germline V gene data show CDR1 as LNHDA and CDR2 as SQIVND (reference sequence). The CDR3 sequence is CASSNGYNEQFF. DNA of the CDR3: TGTGCCAGTAGTAACGGCTACAATGAGCAGTTCTTC.

The J gene is TRBJ1-1, the V gene TRBV6-5, with 8 bases lining up with TRBD1. This CDR3 region has 12 residues. The germline V gene has CDR1 MNHEY and CDR2 SVGAGI. Trimming removed 6 bases from V and 5 bases from J; junction bases left unmatched: 2. CDR3 coding DNA: TGTGCCAGCAGAAGACAGGGGACTGAAGCTTTCTTT. Protein: CASRRQGTEAFF.

The chain combines TRBV9 with TRBJ1-1; D not resolved. The V and J ends lost 4 bases and 8 bases respectively, with 12 bases between them. The germline CDR1 and CDR2 sequences are SGDLS and YYNGEE. CDR3 length equals 12 residues. This CDR3 reads CASSSLDKEAFF. CDR3 DNA: TGTGCCAGCAGCTCTCTCGACAAGGAAGCTTTCTTT.

The CDR3, as DNA: TGTGCCAGCAGCACGCCCGTGAGTAGAACTAATGAAAAACTGTTTTTT. Protein sequence: CASSTPVSRTNEKLFF. The chain joins TRBV21-1 to TRBJ1-4. TRBV21-1 has pseudogene status. The CDR3 totals 16 residues.

The rearrangement uses TRBV13 and TRBJ2-3, with 13 bases that match TRBD2. The CDR3 contains 18 residues. V trimming: 3 bases; J trimming: 4 bases; junction bases outside the gene matches: 10. Germline V gene data show CDR1 as PRHDT and CDR2 as FYEKMQ (reference sequence). DNA for the CDR3: TGTGCCAGCAGCTTCCGCCCGAAGACTAGCGGGGGGCCAGATACGCAGTATTTT. Translating gives CASSFRPKTSGGPDTQYF.

CDR3 loop: CASSPSGTGNEQFF. In DNA, the CDR3 is TGTGCCAGCTCACCCTCCGGGACAGGGAATGAGCAGTTCTTC. V usage is TRBV18 and J usage is TRBJ2-1, with 9 nucleotides matching TRBD1. J was trimmed by 7 bases and V by 3 bases; bases with no gene match: 4. The CDR3 extends over 14 amino acids. CDR1 and CDR2 (germline): KGHSH, LQKENI.

The chain joins TRBV6-2 or TRBV6-3 to TRBJ2-1, with D unresolved. Germline CDR1 and CDR2: MNHEY and SVGEGT. There are 13 residues in the CDR3. With 3 bases removed from V and 8 bases from J, the gap between germline ends came to 11 bases. Here the CDR3 reads CASSYTPRDEQFF. As DNA, the CDR3 is TGTGCCAGCAGTTATACTCCCCGGGATGAGCAGTTCTTC.

CDR3 in DNA: TGTGCCAGTAGTATAGCTGCAGGAAGGAACACCATATATTTT. Encoded protein: CASSIAAGRNTIYF. The chain is built from TRBV19 and TRBJ1-3, with D unresolved. CDR3 length: 14 residues. V was pared by 1 base and J by 7 bases, with 11 bases between. The germline gives CDR1 LNHDA, CDR2 SQIVND (reference sequence).

This clone was found once. V is TRBV6-5 and J is TRBJ1-2, with D unresolved. The germline V and J ends were trimmed by 4 bases and 5 bases, with 11 bases remaining between them. The germline gives CDR1 MNHEY, CDR2 SVGAGI. The length of the CDR3 is 13 residues. The CDR3 nucleotides are TGTGCCAGCAGTTTCGACGGAATTTATGGCTACACCTTC. Protein sequence: CASSFDGIYGYTF.

This clone has only a few counts. This chain's CDR3 is CASSARTNEKLFF. Written as DNA, the CDR3 is TGTGCCAGCAGTGCCAGGACAAATGAAAAACTGTTTTTT. V gene TRBV25-1 combines with J gene TRBJ1-4, with D tentatively TRBD1 (5 bases). The CDR3 extends over 13 amino acids. Trimming removed 4 bases at V and 5 bases at J, with 8 bases between. The V gene's germline CDR1 is MGHDK and CDR2 SYGVNS.

The rearrangement uses TRBV6-2 or TRBV6-3 and TRBJ2-1; the D gene is possibly TRBD1 (5 bases). CDR1 is MNHEY and CDR2 is SVGEGT in the germline V gene. The V end was cut by 2 bases, the J end by 4 bases, with 12 bases between. The CDR3 contains 15 residues. In nucleotides, the CDR3 is TGTGCCAGCAGTTACGTGGACACCCAGTACAATGAGCAGTTCTTC. Protein: CASSYVDTQYNEQFF.

V gene TRBV4-3 combines with J gene TRBJ1-2, with no clear D. V lost 0 bases and J lost 2, with 13 bases in between. CDR1 and CDR2 from the germline V gene are LGHNA and YSLEER. This CDR3 has 16 residues. The CDR3: CASSQDWASRNYGYTF. CDR3 DNA: TGCGCCAGCAGCCAAGACTGGGCCAGTCGCAACTATGGCTACACCTTC.

This clone has a single count. V gene TRBV30 combines with J gene TRBJ2-3; TRBD1 might be the D (5 bases). The CDR3 totals 19 residues. Deletions cut 0 bases from V and 5 bases from J, with 27 bases between. Per the germline V gene, CDR1 is GTSNPN and CDR2 is SVGIG (reference sequence). In DNA form, the CDR3 reads TGTGCCTGGAGTGTAAGCCTCGGACACGGCGGCTTTAGAAGAGATACGCAGTATTTT. This encodes CAWSVSLGHGGFRRDTQYF. Full variable domain (remainder filled in from reference TRBV30 and TRBJ2-3): SQTIHQWPATLVQPVGSPLSLECTVEGTSNPNLYWYRQAAGRGLQLLFYSVGIGQISSEVPQNLSASRPQDRQFILSSKKLLLSDSGFYLCAWSVSLGHGGFRRDTQYFGPGTRLTVL.

The chain couples TRBV7-8 to TRBJ1-5; 9 positions match TRBD1. The CDR3 runs 19 residues. Germline V gene data show CDR1 as SGHVS and CDR2 as FQNEAQ. The trim removed 5 bases at V and 0 bases at J, leaving 14 bases unmatched. In DNA, the CDR3 is TGTGCCAGCAGCCATATCCGGGACAGGGAACCATATAGCAATCAGCCCCAGCATTTT. Its protein product is CASSHIRDREPYSNQPQHF.

The chain uses TRBV5-4 and TRBJ2-4; 7 bases match TRBD2. Germline assignment: CDR1 SGHNT and CDR2 YYREEE (reference sequence). The CDR3 has 16 amino acids. The ends lost 7 bases at V and 0 bases at J; junction bases unmatched: 10. The chain's CDR3 is CASGGRDPLAKNIQYF. The CDR3 DNA reads TGTGCCAGCGGGGGGAGGGACCCTTTAGCCAAAAACATTCAGTACTTC. Combining the CDR3 with reference TRBV5-4 and TRBJ2-4 gives the whole variable domain ETGVTQSPTHLIKTRGQQVTLRCSSQSGHNTVSWYQQALGQGPQFIFQYYREEENGRGNFPPRFSGLQFPNYSSELNVNALELDDSALYLCASGGRDPLAKNIQYFGAGTRLSVL.

The chain links TRBV18 to TRBJ2-1, with TRBD1 as a possible D gene (5 bases). The V gene's germline CDR1 is KGHSH and CDR2 LQKENI. V was pared by 0 bases and J by 8 bases, with 17 bases between. The length of the CDR3 is 16 residues. CDR3 in amino acids: CASSPPGLQGVHEQFF. DNA for the CDR3: TGTGCCAGCTCACCACCTGGATTGCAGGGTGTCCATGAGCAGTTCTTC.

The chain joins TRBV11-2 to TRBJ1-1; weak D call: TRBD1 (5 bases). The CDR3 extends over 13 amino acids. The germline V gene encodes CDR1 SGHAT and CDR2 FQNNGV. Trimming cost V 5 bases and J 8 bases, with 15 bases left between them. The CDR3 coding sequence is TGTGCCAGCAGCCAACCGACGCGGGGCGAAGCTTTCTTT. It specifies CASSQPTRGEAFF.

The rearrangement uses TRBV18 and TRBJ2-3; 8 positions match TRBD2. Germline V gives CDR1 KGHSH, CDR2 LQKENI. After removal of 5 bases from V and 1 base from J, the junction contained 5 bases not matched to a gene. The CDR3 length is 15 residues. The CDR3 reads CASSSAGGGTDTQYF. In nucleotides, the CDR3 is TGTGCCAGCTCATCGGCGGGGGGAGGCACAGATACGCAGTATTTT.

The V and J genes are TRBV28 and TRBJ2-1, with a weak D call TRBD2 (5 bases). The V end lost 3 bases, the J end lost 5 bases, and 17 bases lay between the germline ends. The CDR3 is 16 amino acids. Looked up from germline, CDR1 is MDHEN and CDR2 is SYDVKM. CDR3 amino acids: CASSLIGGFRHNEQFF. The CDR3 DNA is TGTGCCAGCAGTTTGATCGGCGGGTTTCGGCACAATGAGCAGTTCTTC.

The genes are TRBV11-2 and TRBJ1-3; D is undetermined. Trimming took 2 bases from V and 0 from J, leaving 8 bases between them. Germline V CDR1 and CDR2: SGHAT, FQNNGV. CDR3 size: 15 residues. The chain's CDR3 is CASSLRPISGNTIYF. As DNA, the CDR3 is TGTGCCAGCAGCTTACGGCCGATCTCTGGAAACACCATATATTTT. The full variable domain, its missing parts supplied by reference TRBV11-2 and TRBJ1-3, is EAGVAQSPRYKIIEKRQSVAFWCNPISGHATLYWYQQILGQGPKLLIQFQNNGVVDDSQLPKDRFSAERLKGVDSTLKIQPAKLEDSAVYLCASSLRPISGNTIYFGEGSWLTVV.

The chain carries TRBV28 and TRBJ1-6; 7 nucleotides line up with TRBD1. The V gene's germline CDR1 is MDHEN and CDR2 SYDVKM. The V segment lost 6 bases and the J segment 0 bases; nucleotides outside the gene matches: 8. The CDR3 covers 17 residues. CDR3 in DNA: TGTGCCAGCAGAACGCCGGGACAGAACTCCTATAATTCACCCCTCCACTTT. Encoded protein: CASRTPGQNSYNSPLHF.

The V gene is TRBV30, the J gene TRBJ2-5; D gene uncertain. V gave up 4 bases and J gave up 2 bases, with 26 bases separating them. CDR3 size: 18 residues. The germline V gene has CDR1 GTSNPN and CDR2 SVGIG (reference sequence). CDR3 in DNA: TGTGCCTGGACCGAAGGAAATCCAAGGGTTGGGGAACAAGAGACCCAGTACTTC. As protein: CAWTEGNPRVGEQETQYF.

The chain recombines TRBV11-2 with TRBJ2-6, with a tentative D call TRBD1 (6 bases). Trimming stripped 1 base from V and 0 bases from J, with 16 bases between. The germline V gene has CDR1 SGHAT and CDR2 FQNNGV. This CDR3 spans 19 amino acids. The CDR3 loop reads CASSLGQGGLGSGANVLTF. In nucleotides, the CDR3 is TGTGCCAGCAGCTTAGGTCAAGGGGGTTTAGGCTCTGGGGCCAACGTCCTGACTTTC.

As concerns this clone: The conserved phenylalanine or tryptophan is not found at the CDR3 terminus, so this likely reflects a read error. No DNA is shown, since the ends of the CDR3 on it are uncertain; the CDR3 is the one TCRdb lists. The V and J genes are TRBV6-5 and TRBJ1-1; the DNA was not compared with TRBD1, the D call given in the table. Germline CDR1 and CDR2: MNHEY and SVGAGI. The CDR3 is 13 residues long, counting both termini. CDR3 sequence reads: CASSLGGPSEFGL.